The clone carrying this TCR beta chain was seen only a few times. Its antigen is unidentified. The PCR used 60 Vbeta and 13 Jbeta primers. TCRdb's table, derived via immunoSEQ multiplex PCR, lists solely in-frame clones and lacks some. The data show approximately 150,000 clones, roughly 84% seen once. This specimen belongs to a study of cytomegalovirus exposure and HLA in healthy donors. Study-level points and caveats: In an earlier analysis, productive rearrangement rates for most beta V segments clustered near 87% or 30%. Approximately 17,000 TCR beta sequences were associated with HLA alleles at 0.05 false discovery rate in a later analysis.

Germline values: CDR1 SQVTM, CDR2 ANQGSEA. After removal of 5 bases from V and 6 bases from J, the junction contained 9 bases not matched to a gene. This CDR3 has 14 amino acids. The V gene is TRBV29-1, the J gene TRBJ2-1; TRBD2 matches 8 bases. This sequence originates from a boy aged 2 to 10 in good health and CMV-seronegative. What was sequenced was PBMCs. The CDR3: CSVRGTRESNEQFF. The CDR3 coding sequence is TGCAGCGTTCGAGGGACTAGGGAATCCAATGAGCAGTTCTTC.